Here is one T cell receptor beta chain with its context. The antigen is undetermined. The data were taken from a study of cytomegalovirus exposure and HLA in healthy donors. Study-wide findings and caveats: 16,951 TCR beta sequences were associated with HLA alleles at 0.05 false discovery rate in a later analysis.

13 Jbeta primers and 60 Vbeta primers were used for the PCR. The protocol was immunoSEQ multiplex PCR, while the TCRdb copy is restricted to in-frame clones and leaves out a portion. The data contain 120,000 to 150,000 clones, 78% of them singletons. CDR3 length: 11 residues. Germline V gene sequence: CDR1 MDHEN, CDR2 SYDVKM. V shed 5 bases and J shed 5 bases, with 4 bases lying between them. This TCR derives from a man aged 40-49 years in good health and CMV-seropositive. Sequencing was done on a sample of PBMCs. This sequence joins TRBV28 and TRBJ2-1; D unclear. The CDR3 nucleotides are TGTGCCAGCAGTCCTAACAATGAGCAGTTCTTC. It codes for CASSPNNEQFF.